The clone carrying this TCR beta chain was observed a few times. Germline CDR1 and CDR2: LGHDT and YNNKEL (reference sequence). This CDR3 is built from 15 residues. J gave up 2 bases and V 3 bases, and 2 bases lay outside the gene matches. The data belong to a study of T-cell reconstitution after alpha-beta-depleted transplantation in children. It was with unique molecular identifiers that the TCRbeta library was prepared. A single record per CDR3 protein comes from TCRdb applying MiXCR to the PCR reads. The sample has 300,000 to 350,000 distinct CDR3 sequences, 15% to 20% seen once; the top ten hold just over 40%.

Source: PBMCs, mostly from graft donor cells, taken 360 days after TCRalphabeta/CD19-depleted stem cell transplant. The source of this sequence is a male patient aged 2-15 years who had a stem cell transplant for acute lymphoblastic leukemia, so the T cells may come from the graft donor. V is TRBV3-1 and J is TRBJ2-3; 10 positions agree with TRBD2. Here the CDR3 DNA reads TGTGCCAGCAGCCATCTAGCGGGGGACACAGATACGCAGTATTTT. It translates to CASSHLAGDTDTQYF.